This T cell receptor (beta chain) was sequenced during a study of shared T cell receptors in the human thymus. Libraries were prepared by immunoSEQ multiplex PCR; TCRdb keeps only in-frame clonotypes and omits some of them. The table has some 640,000 clones, around 87% seen once. Germline CDR1 LGHNA, CDR2 YSLEER. The CDR3 contains 16 residues. Between the trimmed V and J ends, which lost 0 bases and 3 bases, there was a span of 12 bases. These same records also appear under a second study, on human thymus T cells. In that study: Immunologically healthy infants in Finland undergoing congenital heart defect surgery were the donors. The source of the thymus tissue was resections taken during corrective heart surgery.

Input material: thymocytes. The receptor's source is a boy under three years old with a congenital heart defect. The rearrangement links TRBV4-3 to TRBJ1-3; possibly TRBD1 for D (6 bases). CDR3 coding DNA: TGCGCCAGCAGCCAAGACTATAGGGGGTATGGAAACACCATATATTTT. Translation gives CASSQDYRGYGNTIYF.